This T cell receptor beta chain appears in the sequencing data of a study of T cell responses to AZD1222 COVID-19 vaccine. Study-level results: Donors were chiefly white British, with a greater number of females, and clonal diversity was perhaps underestimated. Nearly half of spike-specific TCRs reportedly target variant regions that are unmutated in the B.1.351 and B.1.1.7 variants.

The method was immunoSEQ multiplex PCR; TCRdb's version includes in-frame clones alone and lacks a portion of them. The sample holds roughly 140,000 clones, 80% to 90% seen once. The CDR3 totals 14 residues. V lost 4 bases, J lost 3 bases, and 12 bases lay in between. Germline V gives CDR1 SGHTA, CDR2 FQGNSA. Notes on this clone: The antigen remains unidentified.

The sample in question was peripheral blood, obtained on day 0 of AZD1222 vaccination. The chain combines TRBV7-2 with TRBJ1-1; TRBD1 might be the D (6 bases). The clonotype was recovered from an adult in good health. The CDR3 region is CASSSQQGDTEAFF. CDR3 coding DNA: TGTGCCAGCAGCTCGCAACAGGGAGACACTGAAGCTTTCTTT.